These T cell receptor beta chains were read from a single sample in a study of regulatory T cells in long-lasting Graves disease. TCRdb reanalysed the multiplex PCR reads using MiXCR and keeps one entry per CDR3 protein. The data show a few hundred thousand distinct CDR3 sequences, with over 20% seen just once and about 14% held by the top ten. This material consisted of peripheral blood mononuclear cells (PBMCs), taken at new diagnosis, from a patient treated with antithyroid drugs. The receptor set was obtained from a female donor with Graves disease. Both conserved end residues are part of each CDR3. Each record gives: D gene, clone size, V gene, J gene, CDR3 protein, CDR3 DNA. A D gene is named only where the DNA matches it firmly. For some rows the clone size is stated as once, few or many, or as a class when expanded; others skip it.

D gene: .; clone size: many; V gene: TRBV11-3; J gene: TRBJ2-7; CDR3 protein: CASSLYSFEQYF; CDR3 DNA: TGTGCCAGCAGCTTATACTCTTTCGAGCAGTACTTC
D gene: .; clone size: many; V gene: TRBV10-3; J gene: TRBJ1-5; CDR3 protein: CAISELGQPQHF; CDR3 DNA: TGTGCCATCAGTGAACTGGGTCAGCCCCAGCATTTT
D gene: .; clone size: many; V gene: TRBV24-1; J gene: TRBJ2-2; CDR3 protein: CATSDWQGYTGELFF; CDR3 DNA: TGTGCCACCAGTGATTGGCAGGGCTACACCGGGGAGCTGTTTTTT
D gene: .; clone size: .; V gene: TRBV20-1; J gene: TRBJ2-1; CDR3 protein: CSGVLNEQFF; CDR3 DNA: TGCAGTGGGGTTCTCAATGAGCAGTTCTTC
D gene: .; clone size: .; V gene: TRBV6-2/TRBV6-3; J gene: TRBJ1-2; CDR3 protein: CASSPAGVGYGYTF; CDR3 DNA: TGTGCCAGCAGTCCAGCCGGGGTCGGCTATGGCTACACCTTC
D gene: .; clone size: many; V gene: TRBV28; J gene: TRBJ2-7; CDR3 protein: CASSTLYEQYF; CDR3 DNA: TGTGCCAGCAGTACCCTCTACGAGCAGTACTTC
D gene: .; clone size: few; V gene: TRBV20-1; J gene: TRBJ1-6; CDR3 protein: CSARDAGRLNSPLHF; CDR3 DNA: TGCAGTGCTAGAGATGCCGGACGGCTTAATTCACCCCTCCACTTT
D gene: .; clone size: few; V gene: TRBV27; J gene: TRBJ1-4; CDR3 protein: CASSGRTANEKLFF; CDR3 DNA: TGTGCCAGCAGTGGCAGAACAGCTAATGAAAAACTGTTTTTT
D gene: .; clone size: many; V gene: TRBV5-4; J gene: TRBJ2-3; CDR3 protein: CASSYYLDTQYF; CDR3 DNA: TGTGCCAGCAGCTACTATTTAGATACGCAGTATTTT
D gene: TRBD1; clone size: many; V gene: TRBV20-1; J gene: TRBJ1-4; CDR3 protein: CSAQQGATNEKLFF; CDR3 DNA: TGCAGTGCTCAACAGGGGGCAACTAATGAAAAACTGTTTTTT
D gene: TRBD2; clone size: many; V gene: TRBV3-1; J gene: TRBJ2-1; CDR3 protein: CASSQDSGTKPYNEQFF; CDR3 DNA: TGTGCCAGCAGCCAAGATAGTGGGACTAAGCCCTACAATGAGCAGTTCTTC
D gene: TRBD2; clone size: few; V gene: TRBV12-3/TRBV12-4; J gene: TRBJ2-5; CDR3 protein: CASSPRGGGETQYF; CDR3 DNA: TGTGCCAGCAGCCCTCGGGGGGGCGGGGAGACCCAGTACTTC
D gene: .; clone size: many; V gene: TRBV20-1; J gene: TRBJ2-7; CDR3 protein: CSAPPVGGTYEQYF; CDR3 DNA: TGCAGTGCTCCTCCGGTGGGGGGGACATACGAGCAGTACTTC
D gene: TRBD2; clone size: many; V gene: TRBV18; J gene: TRBJ2-7; CDR3 protein: CASSRAGVGDEQYF; CDR3 DNA: TGTGCCAGCTCCCGTGCGGGAGTCGGGGACGAGCAGTACTTC
D gene: TRBD2; clone size: .; V gene: TRBV2; J gene: TRBJ2-3; CDR3 protein: CASRTSGGAADTQYF; CDR3 DNA: TGTGCCAGCAGGACTAGCGGGGGGGCCGCAGATACGCAGTATTTT
D gene: .; clone size: many; V gene: TRBV20-1; J gene: TRBJ2-7; CDR3 protein: CSAAQSMSSREQYF; CDR3 DNA: TGCAGTGCGGCGCAGTCAATGTCCTCTCGGGAGCAGTACTTC
D gene: .; clone size: few; V gene: TRBV7-9; J gene: TRBJ1-2; CDR3 protein: CASRSSIKQRASRYGYTF; CDR3 DNA: TGTGCCAGCAGGTCTTCAATAAAACAGAGGGCTTCTAGGTATGGCTACACCTTC
D gene: .; clone size: few; V gene: TRBV18; J gene: TRBJ2-7; CDR3 protein: CASSPGSGYEQYF; CDR3 DNA: TGTGCCAGCTCACCGGGATCGGGCTACGAGCAGTACTTC
D gene: TRBD1; clone size: many; V gene: TRBV6-1; J gene: TRBJ1-2; CDR3 protein: CASRPTGQGKGYTF; CDR3 DNA: TGTGCCAGCAGACCGACGGGACAGGGAAAGGGCTACACCTTC
D gene: TRBD2; clone size: many; V gene: TRBV10-3; J gene: TRBJ2-1; CDR3 protein: CAISDMASGRRNEQFF; CDR3 DNA: TGTGCCATCAGTGATATGGCTAGCGGGAGGAGGAATGAGCAGTTCTTC
D gene: .; clone size: .; V gene: TRBV6-1; J gene: TRBJ1-4; CDR3 protein: CASSPGRLNEKLFF; CDR3 DNA: TGTGCCAGCAGTCCGGGACGGCTTAATGAAAAACTGTTTTTT
D gene: .; clone size: .; V gene: TRBV11-3; J gene: TRBJ2-1; CDR3 protein: CASSLDTRGHYSEQFF; CDR3 DNA: TGTGCCAGCAGCTTAGACACTCGGGGACACTACAGTGAGCAGTTCTTC